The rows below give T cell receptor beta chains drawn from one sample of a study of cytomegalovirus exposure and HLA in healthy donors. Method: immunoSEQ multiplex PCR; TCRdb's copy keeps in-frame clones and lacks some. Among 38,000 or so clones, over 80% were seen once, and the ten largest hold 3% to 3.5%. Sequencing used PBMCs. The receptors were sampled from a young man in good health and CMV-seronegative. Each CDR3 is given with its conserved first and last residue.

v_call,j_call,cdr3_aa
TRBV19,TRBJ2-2,CASFLTSGPTGELFF
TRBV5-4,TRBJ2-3,CASSLGTSGRNTDTQYF
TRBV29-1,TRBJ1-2,CSVAGTLVGGYTF
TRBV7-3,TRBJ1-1,CASSSQGNTEAFF
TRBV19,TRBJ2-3,CASRYADTQYF
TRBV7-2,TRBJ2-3,CASSLSGRAEDTQYF
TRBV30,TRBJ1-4,CAWEGQGNEKLFF
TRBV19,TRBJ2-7,CASSTTLWGQGISYEQYF
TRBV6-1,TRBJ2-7,CASSESGRYEQYF
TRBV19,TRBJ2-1,CASSLGLEDNEQFF
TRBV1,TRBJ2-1,CTSSHYSGSGSYNEQFF
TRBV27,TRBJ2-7,CASRVVGTSYRSYEQYF
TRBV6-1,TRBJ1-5,CASRQTRGQPQHF
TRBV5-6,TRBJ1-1,CASSLITGRSEAFF
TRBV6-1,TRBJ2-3,CASSGFSGGALDTQYF
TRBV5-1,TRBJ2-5,CASSQGSHQETQYF
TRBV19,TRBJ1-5,CASSIDPQGAHQPQHF
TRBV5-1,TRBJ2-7,CASSFRQSSYEQYF
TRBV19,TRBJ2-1,CASSIEDVTGWKDNEQFF
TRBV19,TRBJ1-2,CASSKIGENYGYTF
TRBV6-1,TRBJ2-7,CASSESGTSGNYEQYF
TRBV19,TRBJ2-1,CASSIESLRGSDEQFF
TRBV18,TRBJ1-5,CASSPPSGGTGVQPQHF
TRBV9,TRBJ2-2,CASSEGAGELFF
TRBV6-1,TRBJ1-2,CASSPLSGGHGYTF
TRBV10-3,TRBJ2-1,CAISSGTAIEQFF